This T cell receptor (beta chain) was identified in a study of Graves' ophthalmopathy and Graves' hyperthyroidism (dated by TCRdb to between 2018 and 2020). Regarding the study in general: Peripheral blood samples were taken at the time of initial diagnosis, before any treatment was given. TCR beta repertoire signatures were used to distinguish Graves' ophthalmopathy from Graves' hyperthyroidism and to predict progression to ophthalmopathy. In total, approximately 140 blood samples were TCR-sequenced: 43 ophthalmopathy, some 75 hyperthyroidism and approximately 17 hyperthyroidism-to-ophthalmopathy patients. To explore V-J signatures that distinguish ophthalmopathy from hyperthyroidism, a discovery set of 100 patients was enrolled, made up of over 40 with ophthalmopathy and some 58 with stable hyperthyroidism. An independent validation cohort comprised roughly 20 hyperthyroidism patients and some 16 patients who later progressed from hyperthyroidism to ophthalmopathy. T-cell repertoires of thyroid tissue and blood were compared in several hyperthyroidism patients. Following sampling, methimazole starting at 30 mg daily was administered to hyperthyroidism patients, and high-dose intravenous methylprednisolone was administered to ophthalmopathy patients. The roughly 100 discovery patients were divided at random into training and test sets in a 7:3 ratio.

TCR beta CDR3 regions were amplified from RNA transcripts for repertoire sequencing. The first round of RT-PCR was done with HTBI primers and the Qiagen OneStep RT-PCR kit, and was followed by a second round of multiplex PCR, then size selection and purification. Libraries were sequenced on an Illumina HiSeq2000 using paired-end 100 bp reads. The original pipeline was this. SOAPnuke was used to process the reads, throwing out any read that had adapters, had uncalled bases, had a mean Phred below 15, or lacked an exact constant-primer or identifier match. COPE v1.2.5 was used to merge the high-quality paired reads. Each unique nucleotide sequence was defined as a clonotype, and clonotypes were aligned to IMGT TRB V, D and J references with MiTCR v1.1. The analysis was limited to V-J combinations with a frequency above 0.0001, which together covered roughly 99% of repertoires. A TCR clonal expansion and chaos score per V-J combination was defined as the ratio of F50 clonal expansion to chaos observed in the TCRdist matrix. Welch's t-statistics and random forest were used to narrow the features down to approximately twelve V-J combinations, which were then fed into a naive Bayes classifier. The similarity between thyroid and blood repertoires was quantified using the Morisita-Horn index. The raw public data were reprocessed by TCRdb itself: fastp quality trimming at Q25, MiXCR clonotype calling, in-frame beta chains only. Here each entry gathers all rows of one CDR3 protein and keeps the most common genes and DNA. TCRdb, not the authors, supplied the V and J calls. In this sample the table shows about 380,000 distinct CDR3 sequences, approximately 15% of which occur a single time. Roughly 7% of the sample comes from the top ten.

A patient counted as having stable hyperthyroidism if there was no progression to ophthalmopathy within 18 months of follow-up. Hyperthyroidism patients were newly diagnosed, were aged 18 to 65 years, and had a disease duration under 2 months. Patients with other autoimmune diseases, uncontrolled infections, pregnancy or lactation were excluded. Diagnosis relied on clinical symptoms, serum thyroxine, TRAb, thyroid ultrasound and orbital computed tomography. Ficoll-Paque density gradient centrifugation was used to isolate PBMCs from around 10 ml of fresh peripheral blood. Total RNA was extracted with Trizol reagent and quality-checked on an Agilent 2100 Bioanalyzer. From cysteine to phenylalanine, the CDR3 is 15 amino acids long. Only the CDR3 DNA stays, 45 bases, in frame from base 1. V is clipped by 7 bases and J by 3 bases, and the sequence between their germline boundaries is 16 bases long. As regards this clonotype: There is no known antigen for this receptor. Within one base of it there is no much larger clone, and no base qualities were kept.

Overall study outcomes, separate from this receptor: No statistical method was used to predetermine the sample size, and group allocation was not hidden from the investigators. Among expanded thyroid clonotypes with frequency above 0.001, most also showed up in blood, which suggests that blood repertoires may reflect the thyroid immune response. In cross-validation, the 13-signature model distinguished ophthalmopathy from stable hyperthyroidism with nearly 90% sensitivity and around 81% specificity, while in the test set the corresponding values were about 80% and 75%. In validation, the model predicted ophthalmopathy progression with less than 71% sensitivity and roughly 72% specificity; 12 predicted patients were CT-confirmed with GO in a median of 6.5 months.

Recombination joined TRBV6-7 with TRBJ2-4; TRBD1 is perhaps the D gene, given 7 matching bases. TRBV6-7 is given ORF status, its function remaining uncertain. The TCR comes from a woman between 18 and 29 years old with stable Graves' hyperthyroidism. Donor details come from another sample of the same person, matched by shared clones. Sequencing input: peripheral blood. The nucleotide sequence is TGTGCCAGCAAAGACAGGGAGGATGGCAAAAACATTCAGTACTTC. Its amino acids are CASKDREDGKNIQYF.